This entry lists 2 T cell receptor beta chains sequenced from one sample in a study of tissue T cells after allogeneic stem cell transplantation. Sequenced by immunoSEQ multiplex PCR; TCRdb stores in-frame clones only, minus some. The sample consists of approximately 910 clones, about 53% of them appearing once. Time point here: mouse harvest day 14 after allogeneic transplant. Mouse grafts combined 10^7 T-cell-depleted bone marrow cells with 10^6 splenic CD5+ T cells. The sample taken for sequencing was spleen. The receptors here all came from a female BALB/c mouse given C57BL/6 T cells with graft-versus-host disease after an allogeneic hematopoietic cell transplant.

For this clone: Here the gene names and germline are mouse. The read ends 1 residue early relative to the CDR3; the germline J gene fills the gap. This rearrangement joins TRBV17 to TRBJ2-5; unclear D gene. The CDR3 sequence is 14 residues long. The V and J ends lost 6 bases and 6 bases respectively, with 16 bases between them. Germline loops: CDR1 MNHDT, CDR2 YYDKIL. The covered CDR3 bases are TGTGCTAGCAGCCCCGGACGGGGTCGGGACACCCAGTAC. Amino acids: CASSPGRGRDTQY. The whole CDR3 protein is CASSPGRGRDTQYF.

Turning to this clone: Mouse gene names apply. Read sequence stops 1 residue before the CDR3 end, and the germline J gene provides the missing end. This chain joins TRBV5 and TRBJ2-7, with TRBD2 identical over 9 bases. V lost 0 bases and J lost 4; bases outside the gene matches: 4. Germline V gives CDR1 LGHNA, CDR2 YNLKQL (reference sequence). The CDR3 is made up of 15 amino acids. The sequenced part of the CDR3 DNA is TGTGCCAGCAGCCAAGATGACTGGGGGCCTTATGAACAGTAC. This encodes CASSQDDWGPYEQY. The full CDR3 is CASSQDDWGPYEQYF.